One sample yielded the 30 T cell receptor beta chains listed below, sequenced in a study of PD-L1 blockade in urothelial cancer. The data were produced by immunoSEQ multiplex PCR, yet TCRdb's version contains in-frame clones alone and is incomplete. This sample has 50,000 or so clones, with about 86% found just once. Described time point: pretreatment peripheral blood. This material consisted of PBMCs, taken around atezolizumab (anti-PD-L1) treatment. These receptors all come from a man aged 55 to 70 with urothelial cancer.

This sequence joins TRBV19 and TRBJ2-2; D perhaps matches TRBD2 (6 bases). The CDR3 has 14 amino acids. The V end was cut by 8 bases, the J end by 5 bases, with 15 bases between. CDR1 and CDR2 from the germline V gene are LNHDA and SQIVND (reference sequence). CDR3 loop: CASHPRAGTGELFF. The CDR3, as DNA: TGTGCCAGTCACCCTAGGGCGGGGACCGGGGAGCTGTTTTTT.

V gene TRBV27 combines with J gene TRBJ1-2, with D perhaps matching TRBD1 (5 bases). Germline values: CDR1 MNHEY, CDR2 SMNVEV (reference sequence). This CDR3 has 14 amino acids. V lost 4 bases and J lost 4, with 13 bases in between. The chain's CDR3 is CASSSWRGPYGYTF. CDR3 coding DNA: TGTGCCAGCAGTTCTTGGAGGGGACCCTATGGCTACACCTTC.

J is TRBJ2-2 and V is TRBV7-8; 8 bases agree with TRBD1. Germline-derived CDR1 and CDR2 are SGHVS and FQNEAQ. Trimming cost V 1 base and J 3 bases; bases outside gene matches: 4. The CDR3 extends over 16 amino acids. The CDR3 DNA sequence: TGTGCCAGCAGCTTAGGAGACAGGGGACACACCGGGGAGCTGTTTTTT. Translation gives CASSLGDRGHTGELFF.

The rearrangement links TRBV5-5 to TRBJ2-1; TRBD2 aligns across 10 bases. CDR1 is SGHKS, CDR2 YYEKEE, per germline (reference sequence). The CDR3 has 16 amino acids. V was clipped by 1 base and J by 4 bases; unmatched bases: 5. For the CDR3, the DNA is TGTGCCAGCAGCTTGCCGGGACTAGCGCGATACAATGAGCAGTTCTTC. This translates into CASSLPGLARYNEQFF. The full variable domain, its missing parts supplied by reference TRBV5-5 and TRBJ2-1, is DAGVTQSPTHLIKTRGQQVTLRCSPISGHKSVSWYQQVLGQGPQFIFQYYEKEERGRGNFPDRFSARQFPNYSSELNVNALLLGDSALYLCASSLPGLARYNEQFFGPGTRLTVL.

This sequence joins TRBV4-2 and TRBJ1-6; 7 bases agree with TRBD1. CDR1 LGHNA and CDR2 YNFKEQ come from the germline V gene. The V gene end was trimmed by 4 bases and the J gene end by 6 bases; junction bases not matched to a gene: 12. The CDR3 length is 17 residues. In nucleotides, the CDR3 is TGTGCCAGCAGCCTAGGGGGCCCCATAACCATTAATTCACCCCTCCACTTT. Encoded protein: CASSLGGPITINSPLHF.

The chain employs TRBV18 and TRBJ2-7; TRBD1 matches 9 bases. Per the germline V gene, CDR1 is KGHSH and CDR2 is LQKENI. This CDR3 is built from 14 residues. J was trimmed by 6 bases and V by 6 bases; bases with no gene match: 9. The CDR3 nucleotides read TGTGCCAGCTCTAGTACGGGACAGGGAGGCGAGCAGTACTTC. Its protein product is CASSSTGQGGEQYF.

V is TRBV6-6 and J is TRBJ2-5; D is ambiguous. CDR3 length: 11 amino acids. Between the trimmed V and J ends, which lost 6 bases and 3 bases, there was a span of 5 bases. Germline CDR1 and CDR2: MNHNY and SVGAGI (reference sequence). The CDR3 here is CASSPEETQYF. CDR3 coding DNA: TGTGCCAGCAGCCCGGAAGAGACCCAGTACTTC.

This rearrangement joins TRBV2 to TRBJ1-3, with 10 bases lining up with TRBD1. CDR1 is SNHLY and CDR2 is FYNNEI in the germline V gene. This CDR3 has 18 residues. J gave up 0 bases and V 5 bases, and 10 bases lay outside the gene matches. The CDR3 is CASSKDRGSLHSGNTIYF. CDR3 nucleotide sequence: TGTGCCAGCAGTAAGGACAGGGGGAGTTTGCACTCTGGAAACACCATATATTTT.

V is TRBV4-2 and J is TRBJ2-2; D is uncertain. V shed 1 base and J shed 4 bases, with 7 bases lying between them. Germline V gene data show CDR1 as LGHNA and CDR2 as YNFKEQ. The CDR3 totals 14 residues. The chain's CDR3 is CASSQGEVTGELFF. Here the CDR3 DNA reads TGTGCCAGCAGCCAAGGCGAGGTCACCGGGGAGCTGTTTTTT.

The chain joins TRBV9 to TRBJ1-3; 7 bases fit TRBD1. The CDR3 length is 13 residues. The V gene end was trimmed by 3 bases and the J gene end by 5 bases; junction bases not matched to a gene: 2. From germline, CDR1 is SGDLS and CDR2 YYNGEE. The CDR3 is CASSAGQRNTIYF. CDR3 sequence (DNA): TGTGCCAGCAGCGCGGGACAGCGAAACACCATATATTTT.

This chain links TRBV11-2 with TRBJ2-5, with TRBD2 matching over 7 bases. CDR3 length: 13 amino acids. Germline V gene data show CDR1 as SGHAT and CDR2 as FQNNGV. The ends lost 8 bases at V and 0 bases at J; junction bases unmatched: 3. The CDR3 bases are TGTGCCAGCGGGCGGGGGAACCAAGAGACCCAGTACTTC. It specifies CASGRGNQETQYF.

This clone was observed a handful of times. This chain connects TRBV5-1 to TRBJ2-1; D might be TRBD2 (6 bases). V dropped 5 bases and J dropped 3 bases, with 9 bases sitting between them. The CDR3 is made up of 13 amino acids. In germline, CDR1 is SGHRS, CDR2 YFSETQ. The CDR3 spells CASRRDFYNEQFF. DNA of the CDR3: TGCGCCAGCAGAAGGGACTTCTACAATGAGCAGTTCTTC.

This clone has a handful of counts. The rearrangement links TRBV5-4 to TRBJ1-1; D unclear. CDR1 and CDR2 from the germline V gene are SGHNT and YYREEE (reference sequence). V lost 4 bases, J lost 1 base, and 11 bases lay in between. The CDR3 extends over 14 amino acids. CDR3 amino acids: CASSRGIGNTEAFF. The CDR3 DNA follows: TGTGCCAGCAGCCGGGGAATTGGGAACACTGAAGCTTTCTTT.

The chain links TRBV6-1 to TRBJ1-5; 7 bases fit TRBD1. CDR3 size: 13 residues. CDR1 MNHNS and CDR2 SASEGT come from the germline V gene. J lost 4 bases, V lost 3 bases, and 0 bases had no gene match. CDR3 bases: TGTGCCAGCAGTGACAGGGGGAATCAGCCCCAGCATTTT. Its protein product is CASSDRGNQPQHF.

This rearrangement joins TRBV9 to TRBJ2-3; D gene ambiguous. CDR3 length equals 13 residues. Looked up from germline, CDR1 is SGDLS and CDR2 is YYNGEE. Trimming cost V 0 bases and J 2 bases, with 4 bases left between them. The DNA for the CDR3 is TGTGCCAGCAGCGTAGGTTACACAGATACGCAGTATTTT. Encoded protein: CASSVGYTDTQYF.

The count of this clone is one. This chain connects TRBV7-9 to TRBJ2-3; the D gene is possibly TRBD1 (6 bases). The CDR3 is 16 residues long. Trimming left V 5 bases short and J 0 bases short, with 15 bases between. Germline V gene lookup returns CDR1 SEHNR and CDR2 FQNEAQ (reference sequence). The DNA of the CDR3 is TGTGCCAGCAGCCGCCTCAGGGGTACTAGCACAGATACGCAGTATTTT. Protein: CASSRLRGTSTDTQYF.

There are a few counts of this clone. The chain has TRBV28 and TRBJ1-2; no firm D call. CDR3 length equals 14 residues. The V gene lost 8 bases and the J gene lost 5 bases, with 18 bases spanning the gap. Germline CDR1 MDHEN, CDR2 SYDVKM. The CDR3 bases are TGTGCCAGCGCCCCTGGAGGCTCCCTGTATGGCTACACCTTC. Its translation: CASAPGGSLYGYTF.

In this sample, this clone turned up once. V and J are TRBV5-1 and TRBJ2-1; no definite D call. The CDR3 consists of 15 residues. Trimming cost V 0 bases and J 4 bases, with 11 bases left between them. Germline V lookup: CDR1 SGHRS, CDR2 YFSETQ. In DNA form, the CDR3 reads TGCGCCAGCAGCTTGGTGACTGGCCCATACAATGAGCAGTTCTTC. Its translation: CASSLVTGPYNEQFF.

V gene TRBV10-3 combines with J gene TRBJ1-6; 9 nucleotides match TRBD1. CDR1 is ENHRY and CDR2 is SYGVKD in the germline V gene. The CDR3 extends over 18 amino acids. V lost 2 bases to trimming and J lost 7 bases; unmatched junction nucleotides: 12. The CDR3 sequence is CAISEGRTGGAGNSPLHF. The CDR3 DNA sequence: TGTGCCATCAGTGAGGGAAGAACAGGGGGCGCGGGGAATTCACCCCTCCACTTT.

The CDR3 is CASSLTRGTDTQYF. The CDR3 region has the DNA TGTGCCAGCAGCTTGACGAGGGGCACAGATACGCAGTATTTT. The V and J genes are TRBV7-9 and TRBJ2-3; maybe TRBD2 (5 bases). CDR3 length equals 14 residues. Trimming cost V 3 bases and J 1 base, with 8 bases left between them. Per germline, CDR1 SEHNR and CDR2 FQNEAQ (reference sequence).

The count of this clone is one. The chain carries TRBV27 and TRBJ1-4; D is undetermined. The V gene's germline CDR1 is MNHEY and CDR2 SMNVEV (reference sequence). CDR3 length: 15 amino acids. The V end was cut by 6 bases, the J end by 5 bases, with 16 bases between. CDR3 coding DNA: TGTGCCAGCAGCAACTTAGACAAGATCAATGAAAAACTGTTTTTT. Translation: CASSNLDKINEKLFF.

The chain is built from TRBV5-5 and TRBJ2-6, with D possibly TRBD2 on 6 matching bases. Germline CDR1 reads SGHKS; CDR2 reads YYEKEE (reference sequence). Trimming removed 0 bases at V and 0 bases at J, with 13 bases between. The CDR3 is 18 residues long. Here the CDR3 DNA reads TGTGCCAGCAGCTTGGATTGGGCGGGGAACTCTGGGGCCAACGTCCTGACTTTC. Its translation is CASSLDWAGNSGANVLTF.

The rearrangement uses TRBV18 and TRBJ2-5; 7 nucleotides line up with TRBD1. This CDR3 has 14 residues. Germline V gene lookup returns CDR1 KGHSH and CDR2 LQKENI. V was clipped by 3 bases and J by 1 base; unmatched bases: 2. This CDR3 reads CASSPGQVQETQYF. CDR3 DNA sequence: TGTGCCAGCTCACCTGGACAGGTCCAAGAGACCCAGTACTTC.

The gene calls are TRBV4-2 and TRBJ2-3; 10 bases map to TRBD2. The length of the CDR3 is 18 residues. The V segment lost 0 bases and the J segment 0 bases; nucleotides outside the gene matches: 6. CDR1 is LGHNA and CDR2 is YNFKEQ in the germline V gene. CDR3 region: CASSQELAGARSTDTQYF. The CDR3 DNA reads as TGTGCCAGCAGCCAAGAGCTAGCGGGGGCCCGTAGCACAGATACGCAGTATTTT.

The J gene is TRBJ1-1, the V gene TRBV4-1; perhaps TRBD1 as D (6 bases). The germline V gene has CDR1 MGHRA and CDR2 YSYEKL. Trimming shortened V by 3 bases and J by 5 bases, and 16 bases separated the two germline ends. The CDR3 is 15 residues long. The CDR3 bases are TGCGCCAGCAGCCAGGGTCCACAGGGTGGGACTGAAGCTTTCTTT. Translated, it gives CASSQGPQGGTEAFF.

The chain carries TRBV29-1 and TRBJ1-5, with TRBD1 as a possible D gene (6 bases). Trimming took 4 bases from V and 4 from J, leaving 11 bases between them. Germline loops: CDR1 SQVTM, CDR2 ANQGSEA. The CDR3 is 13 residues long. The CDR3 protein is CSVVGGPNQPQHF. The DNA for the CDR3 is TGCAGCGTTGTGGGGGGGCCGAATCAGCCCCAGCATTTT.

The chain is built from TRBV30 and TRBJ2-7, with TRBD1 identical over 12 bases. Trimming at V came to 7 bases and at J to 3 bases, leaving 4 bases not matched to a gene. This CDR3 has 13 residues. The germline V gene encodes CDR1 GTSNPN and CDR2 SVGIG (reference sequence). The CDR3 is CAYGTGGFYEQYF. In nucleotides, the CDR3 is TGTGCCTATGGGACAGGGGGCTTCTACGAGCAGTACTTC. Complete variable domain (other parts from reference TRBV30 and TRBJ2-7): SQTIHQWPATLVQPVGSPLSLECTVEGTSNPNLYWYRQAAGRGLQLLFYSVGIGQISSEVPQNLSASRPQDRQFILSSKKLLLSDSGFYLCAYGTGGFYEQYFGPGTRLTVT.

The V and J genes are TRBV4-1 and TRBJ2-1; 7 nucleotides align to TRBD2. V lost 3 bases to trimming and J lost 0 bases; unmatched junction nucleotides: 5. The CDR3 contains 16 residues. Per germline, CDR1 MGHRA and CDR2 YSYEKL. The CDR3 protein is CASSQALAVSYNEQFF. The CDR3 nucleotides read TGCGCCAGCAGCCAGGCCCTAGCGGTCTCCTACAATGAGCAGTTCTTC.

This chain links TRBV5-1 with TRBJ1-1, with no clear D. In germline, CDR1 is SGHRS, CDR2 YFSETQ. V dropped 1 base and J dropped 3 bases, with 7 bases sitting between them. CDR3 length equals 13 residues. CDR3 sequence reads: CASSLPEDTEAFF. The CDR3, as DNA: TGCGCCAGCAGCTTGCCGGAGGACACTGAAGCTTTCTTT.

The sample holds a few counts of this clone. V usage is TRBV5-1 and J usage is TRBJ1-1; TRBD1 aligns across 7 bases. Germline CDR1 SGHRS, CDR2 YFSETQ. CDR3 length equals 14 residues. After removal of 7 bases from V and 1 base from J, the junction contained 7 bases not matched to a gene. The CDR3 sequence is CASLSGQPNTEAFF. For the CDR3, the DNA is TGCGCCAGCCTCTCGGGACAGCCGAACACTGAAGCTTTCTTT.